The clone carrying this T cell receptor (beta chain) was detected ten times or more. Its antigen remains unknown. 5'RACE generated cDNA with 10-nucleotide random UMIs. TCRdb reprocessed the 5' RACE reads with MiXCR, giving one entry per CDR3 protein. The sample holds 20,000 or so distinct CDR3 sequences, 10% to 15% seen once. The data stem from a study of neurological immune-mediated disorders. Overall study findings and caveats: TCR-beta repertoires seemed private in all groups, with no expanded CDR3 amino acid sequences shared.

CDR1 is LGHDT, CDR2 YNNKEL, per germline (reference sequence). Deletions cut 2 bases from V and 0 bases from J, with 2 bases between. The CDR3 has 13 residues. This clonotype was sampled from a woman between 40 and 50 years old with HTLV-1-associated myelopathy (HAM/TSP). Sequences were obtained from PBMCs. The chain uses TRBV3-1 and TRBJ1-5, with D uncertain. The chain's CDR3 is CASSQFSNQPQHF. In nucleotides, the CDR3 is TGTGCCAGCAGCCAATTTAGCAATCAGCCCCAGCATTTT.